These T cell receptor beta chains were read from a single sample in a study of T cells in Graves' hyperthyroidism and ophthalmopathy. Each CDR3 protein gets one entry after TCRdb re-called the multiplex PCR reads with MiXCR. The data contain about 690,000 distinct CDR3 sequences, 15% to 20% of them singletons. Sequencing input: blood. The source is a man between 45 and 60 years old with Graves' hyperthyroidism. CDR3s include the opening cysteine and the closing phenylalanine or tryptophan. D genes are given only for firm matches. Clone sizes are given selectively: once, few, many, or a class where the clone is expanded.

J gene: TRBJ2-1; V gene: TRBV24-1; D gene: TRBD2; clone size: many; CDR3 DNA: TGTGCCACCAGTGACCCTAGCGGGAGACCCTATGAGCAGTTCTTC; CDR3 protein: CATSDPSGRPYEQFF
J gene: TRBJ1-6; V gene: TRBV24-1; D gene: NA; clone size: many; CDR3 DNA: TGTGCCACCAGTGAGGATTCACCCCTCCACTTT; CDR3 protein: CATSEDSPLHF
J gene: TRBJ2-3; V gene: TRBV27; D gene: TRBD2; clone size: few; CDR3 DNA: TGTGCCAGCAGTTTAGTAGGGCTAGCGGTAACTAGCACAGATACGCAGTATTTT; CDR3 protein: CASSLVGLAVTSTDTQYF
J gene: TRBJ2-2; V gene: TRBV6-2/TRBV6-3; D gene: NA; clone size: few; CDR3 DNA: TGTGCCAGCAGTTACCTCTCAGGGACCGCCGGGGAGCTGTTTTTT; CDR3 protein: CASSYLSGTAGELFF
J gene: TRBJ2-7; V gene: TRBV11-2; D gene: NA; clone size: NA; CDR3 DNA: TGTGCCAGCACCCGTGGAGTCCACGAGCAGTACTTC; CDR3 protein: CASTRGVHEQYF
J gene: TRBJ1-2; V gene: TRBV28; D gene: NA; clone size: many; CDR3 DNA: TGTGCCAGCAGTCAACGGTTTGGCAGACCTAACTATGGCTACACCTTC; CDR3 protein: CASSQRFGRPNYGYTF
J gene: TRBJ2-1; V gene: TRBV5-1; D gene: NA; clone size: NA; CDR3 DNA: TGCGCCAGCAGCCCCGGCGGAAAACGGCAGTTCTTC; CDR3 protein: CASSPGGKRQFF
J gene: TRBJ2-7; V gene: TRBV28; D gene: NA; clone size: once; CDR3 DNA: TGTGCCAGCGCCCCACCCCAGACAGTAGCCTACGAGCAGTACTTC; CDR3 protein: CASAPPQTVAYEQYF
J gene: TRBJ2-1; V gene: TRBV2; D gene: TRBD2; clone size: many; CDR3 DNA: TGTGCCAGCAGCAGCCCGACTAGCGGGAGTTCCCATGAGCAGTTCTTC; CDR3 protein: CASSSPTSGSSHEQFF
J gene: TRBJ1-3; V gene: TRBV6-5; D gene: TRBD1; clone size: many; CDR3 DNA: TGTGCCAGCAGTTACACCGGGACAGGGCCAGGAAACACCATATATTTT; CDR3 protein: CASSYTGTGPGNTIYF
J gene: TRBJ2-3; V gene: TRBV9; D gene: NA; clone size: NA; CDR3 DNA: TGTGCCAGCAGCGTAAGACGGGAGAGGACAGATACGCAGTATTTT; CDR3 protein: CASSVRRERTDTQYF
J gene: TRBJ2-1; V gene: TRBV30; D gene: TRBD1; clone size: many; CDR3 DNA: TGTGCCTGGAGTGGAGGGACAGGGTTTTACAATGAGCAGTTCTTC; CDR3 protein: CAWSGGTGFYNEQFF
J gene: TRBJ1-2; V gene: TRBV10-2; D gene: NA; clone size: many; CDR3 DNA: TGCGCCAGCAGTGAGTCCCGAAACTATGGCTACACCTTC; CDR3 protein: CASSESRNYGYTF
J gene: TRBJ2-3; V gene: TRBV27; D gene: TRBD2; clone size: NA; CDR3 DNA: TGTGCCAGCAGTGATCTACTAGCGGAGCTAGATACGCAGTATTTT; CDR3 protein: CASSDLLAELDTQYF
J gene: TRBJ1-1; V gene: TRBV4-1; D gene: NA; clone size: NA; CDR3 DNA: TGCGCCAGCAGCCAAATAGGACTTCTGAACACTGAAGCTTTCTTT; CDR3 protein: CASSQIGLLNTEAFF
J gene: TRBJ2-7; V gene: TRBV11-2; D gene: NA; clone size: many; CDR3 DNA: TGTGCCAGCAGCTTAGACCGCGACATAAGGGTTTACGAGCAGTACTTC; CDR3 protein: CASSLDRDIRVYEQYF
J gene: TRBJ2-7; V gene: TRBV30; D gene: TRBD2; clone size: many; CDR3 DNA: TGTGCCTGGAGTCAAGCGGGAGATCGCGGCGAGCAGTACTTC; CDR3 protein: CAWSQAGDRGEQYF
J gene: TRBJ2-3; V gene: TRBV5-6; D gene: TRBD2; clone size: many; CDR3 DNA: TGTGCCAGCAGACTAGCGCGAGTTAGCACAGATACGCAGTATTTT; CDR3 protein: CASRLARVSTDTQYF
J gene: TRBJ1-1; V gene: TRBV28; D gene: NA; clone size: few; CDR3 DNA: TGTGCCAGCAGTTTTCCTGAGTACACTGAAGCTTTCTTT; CDR3 protein: CASSFPEYTEAFF
J gene: TRBJ2-1; V gene: TRBV7-3; D gene: NA; clone size: NA; CDR3 DNA: TGTGCCAGCAGCTCCGCCGGGACTGCTTTTGATGAGCAGTTCTTC; CDR3 protein: CASSSAGTAFDEQFF
J gene: TRBJ1-1; V gene: TRBV20-1; D gene: NA; clone size: many; CDR3 DNA: TGCAGTGCTAGAGGTGGCCAAAGAGACACTGAAGCTTTCTTT; CDR3 protein: CSARGGQRDTEAFF
J gene: TRBJ1-1; V gene: TRBV7-9; D gene: NA; clone size: few; CDR3 DNA: TGTGCCAGCAGATCTCAGGGCCGTCTCATGAACACTGAAGCTTTCTTT; CDR3 protein: CASRSQGRLMNTEAFF
J gene: TRBJ2-3; V gene: TRBV5-1; D gene: NA; clone size: NA; CDR3 DNA: TGCGCCAGCAGCTTGCCAGACACAGATACGCAGTATTTT; CDR3 protein: CASSLPDTDTQYF
J gene: TRBJ2-4; V gene: TRBV9; D gene: TRBD2; clone size: NA; CDR3 DNA: TGTGCCAGCAGCGTCCAGGGAGGGGCAAAAGGCATTCAGTACTTC; CDR3 protein: CASSVQGGAKGIQYF
J gene: TRBJ2-5; V gene: TRBV18; D gene: TRBD2; clone size: many; CDR3 DNA: TGTGCCAGCTCACCAGTACTAGCGGAAGAGACCCAGTACTTC; CDR3 protein: CASSPVLAEETQYF
J gene: TRBJ1-2; V gene: TRBV2; D gene: TRBD1; clone size: many; CDR3 DNA: TGTGCCAGCTCCGGGACAGGGATCTATGGCTACACCTTC; CDR3 protein: CASSGTGIYGYTF
J gene: TRBJ2-7; V gene: TRBV5-4; D gene: NA; clone size: NA; CDR3 DNA: TGTGCCAGCAGCAAAGTCGGGTCCCTCGATAGCGCCTCCTACGAGCAGTACTTC; CDR3 protein: CASSKVGSLDSASYEQYF
J gene: TRBJ1-1; V gene: TRBV7-9; D gene: NA; clone size: many; CDR3 DNA: TGTGCCAGCAGCTCGGACCTGGCGGCTTTCTTT; CDR3 protein: CASSSDLAAFF
J gene: TRBJ2-2; V gene: TRBV24-1; D gene: NA; clone size: many; CDR3 DNA: TGTGCCACCCAGTCCGGGACGGCGAACACCGGGGAGCTGTTTTTT; CDR3 protein: CATQSGTANTGELFF
J gene: TRBJ2-1; V gene: TRBV5-1; D gene: NA; clone size: few; CDR3 DNA: TGCGCCAGCAGCTTAATGTACAATGAGCAGTTCTTC; CDR3 protein: CASSLMYNEQFF
J gene: TRBJ2-7; V gene: TRBV10-3; D gene: NA; clone size: few; CDR3 DNA: TGTGCCATCAGGGACGGAGTCTACGAGCAGCACTTC; CDR3 protein: CAIRDGVYEQHF
J gene: TRBJ1-2; V gene: TRBV12-3/TRBV12-4; D gene: TRBD1; clone size: NA; CDR3 DNA: TGTGCCAGCAGTGTATCGACAGGGATCGGCTACACCTTC; CDR3 protein: CASSVSTGIGYTF
J gene: TRBJ2-1; V gene: TRBV20-1; D gene: TRBD2; clone size: many; CDR3 DNA: TGCAGTGCTAGAGATACGGGGCGGGAGGCCTACAATGAGCAGTTCTTC; CDR3 protein: CSARDTGREAYNEQFF
J gene: TRBJ1-2; V gene: TRBV12-3/TRBV12-4; D gene: TRBD1; clone size: many; CDR3 DNA: TGTGCCAGCAGAGCAGGGACAGCGGCGGGCTACACCTTC; CDR3 protein: CASRAGTAAGYTF
J gene: TRBJ2-7; V gene: TRBV3-1; D gene: NA; clone size: few; CDR3 DNA: TGTGCCAGCAGCCCCAGGGGAGCCCTTCCCTACGAGCAGTACTTC; CDR3 protein: CASSPRGALPYEQYF
J gene: TRBJ1-4; V gene: TRBV5-1; D gene: TRBD1; clone size: NA; CDR3 DNA: TGCGCCAGCAGCCAGGGACAGGGGGATGAAAAACTGTTTTTT; CDR3 protein: CASSQGQGDEKLFF
J gene: TRBJ1-3; V gene: TRBV5-1; D gene: NA; clone size: NA; CDR3 DNA: TGCGCCAGCAGCTTGGGGTCTGGAAGGGTCGGAAACACCATATATTTT; CDR3 protein: CASSLGSGRVGNTIYF
J gene: TRBJ1-6; V gene: TRBV12-3/TRBV12-4; D gene: TRBD1; clone size: NA; CDR3 DNA: TGTGCCAGCAGTCAGGGGGGACAGGGACATATTTCACCCCTCCACTTT; CDR3 protein: CASSQGGQGHISPLHF
J gene: TRBJ1-4; V gene: TRBV11-2; D gene: NA; clone size: many; CDR3 DNA: TGTGCCAGCAGCTTAATTAGGGATGAAAAACTGTTTTTT; CDR3 protein: CASSLIRDEKLFF
J gene: TRBJ2-2; V gene: TRBV24-1; D gene: NA; clone size: many; CDR3 DNA: TGTGCCACCGGTAGTCCCCCTTTTAACACCGGGGAGCTGTTTTTT; CDR3 protein: CATGSPPFNTGELFF
J gene: TRBJ2-7; V gene: TRBV2; D gene: TRBD2; clone size: many; CDR3 DNA: TGTGCCAGCAGCTCGGGAGGAGTCGGGATCGAGCAGTACTTC; CDR3 protein: CASSSGGVGIEQYF
J gene: TRBJ2-3; V gene: TRBV19; D gene: NA; clone size: NA; CDR3 DNA: TGTGCCAGTAGACAGAGGGCCTTTGACTACTCTAACACAGATACGCAGTATTTT; CDR3 protein: CASRQRAFDYSNTDTQYF
J gene: TRBJ2-3; V gene: TRBV4-2; D gene: NA; clone size: few; CDR3 DNA: TGTGCCAGCAGCCAAGAATTCCCAGATACGCAGTATTTT; CDR3 protein: CASSQEFPDTQYF
J gene: TRBJ2-1; V gene: TRBV12-3/TRBV12-4; D gene: NA; clone size: many; CDR3 DNA: TGTGCCAGCAGCCGTTGGAGCGGGTCTTACAATGAGCAGTTCTTC; CDR3 protein: CASSRWSGSYNEQFF